The source of this T cell receptor beta chain is a study of CD4 T cells in relation to SARS-CoV-2 and coronaviruses. Study-level results: Samples before the pandemic and after infection were not matched within any donor.

This table comes from immunoSEQ multiplex PCR, and its TCRdb copy is limited to in-frame clones, with some not included. Of tens of thousands of clones in the sample, around 72% were seen once. In its sample, this clone was seen once. Its antigen is still unknown. CDR3 length: 16 residues. V gave up 1 base and J gave up 4 bases, with 15 bases separating them. CDR1 and CDR2 from the germline V gene are MGHDK and SYGVNS. Unexposed donor CD4+ T cells date from about 2010-2019, before the COVID-19 pandemic. After roughly ten days of culture, CD4+ T cells were isolated. Cells permitting, SARS-CoV-2 S/N and four cold-coronavirus spikes were tested on unexposed-donor CD4+ T cells. Half the medium was replaced with IL-2 medium on days 3 and 7.

The receptor's source is a human donor in good health. The V and J genes are TRBV25-1 and TRBJ2-3; perhaps D is TRBD1 or TRBD2 (5 bases each). Sequencing input: CD4+ T cells from PBMCs, cultured in vitro. Written as DNA, the CDR3 is TGTGCCAGCAGTGAATCAGTCTTTTGGGGACCAGATACGCAGTATTTT. It yields the protein CASSESVFWGPDTQYF.